Listed below are T cell receptor beta chains from one sample, sequenced in a study of T cells in localized non-small cell lung cancer. The repertoire was sequenced with immunoSEQ multiplex PCR; TCRdb's copy has only in-frame clones and lacks some. The sample holds around 36,000 clones, 81% seen once. The sample in question was peripheral blood mononuclear cells, obtained before any cancer treatment. These receptors were obtained from a male donor aged 60 or older with stage II lung adenocarcinoma. Both conserved end residues are part of each CDR3. A D gene is named only where the DNA matches it firmly. Size is stated for part of the rows, as once, few or many counts, or as a class when the clone is expanded.

13	TRBJ1-2	NA	NA	TRBV30	TGTGCCTGGAGGAAGGATGGTGCGGGCGGCTACACCTTC	CAWRKDGAGGYTF
14	TRBJ2-3	NA	NA	TRBV11-3	TGTGCCAGCAGCCGCGGCGGGGTCACAGATACGCAGTATTTT	CASSRGGVTDTQYF
18	TRBJ2-1	TRBD2	NA	TRBV7-9	TGTGCCAGCAGCTTAGGACAGGGGACTAGCGTCGCCTACAATGAGCAGTTCTTC	CASSLGQGTSVAYNEQFF
14	TRBJ2-2	NA	NA	TRBV7-9	TGTGCCAGCAGCTTAGTACAGAACACCGGGGAGCTGTTTTTT	CASSLVQNTGELFF
17	TRBJ2-1	TRBD2	NA	TRBV4-3	TGCGCCAGCAGCCAAGTACTGGAGCGGGAGTACGGAAATGAGCAGTTCTTC	CASSQVLEREYGNEQFF
16	TRBJ2-1	TRBD2	NA	TRBV10-3	TGTGCCATCAAGGAAACCAGCGGGGGGGGCGACAATGAGCAGTTCTTC	CAIKETSGGGDNEQFF
13	TRBJ2-7	NA	NA	TRBV30	TGTGCCTGGAGTTCGACAGGCCGCTACGAGCAGTACTTC	CAWSSTGRYEQYF
18	TRBJ2-1	TRBD2	NA	TRBV6-4	TGTGCCAGCAGTGACTTATCTCGACTAGCGGGAGGGTTCGGTGAGCAGTTCTTC	CASSDLSRLAGGFGEQFF
15	TRBJ2-5	NA	few	TRBV14	TGTGCCAGCAGCCAAACTCGGGGCTTGGGGGGAGCCCAGTACTTC	CASSQTRGLGGAQYF
13	TRBJ2-6	NA	NA	TRBV30	TGTGCCTGGAGGTCCTCTGGGGCCAACGTCCTGACTTTC	CAWRSSGANVLTF
15	TRBJ1-1	NA	NA	TRBV29-1	TGCAGCGTTGAAAGGGCAGGGCGCGGGAACACTGAAGCTTTCTTT	CSVERAGRGNTEAFF
14	TRBJ2-3	TRBD1	NA	TRBV6-5	TGTGCCAGCAACAGACAGGGGATAACAGATACGCAGTATTTT	CASNRQGITDTQYF
14	TRBJ2-3	NA	NA	TRBV5-1	TGCGCCAGCAGCCGGACCCAGAGTCCAGATACGCAGTATTTT	CASSRTQSPDTQYF
16	TRBJ2-1	TRBD2	few	TRBV4-2	TGTGCCAGCAGCCAAGATGGGGGGGAGAAGTACAATGAGCAGTTCTTC	CASSQDGGEKYNEQFF
14	TRBJ2-5	NA	NA	TRBV28	TGTGCCGGGGGCCAGGGGGGGATCACGAAGACCCAGTACTTC	CAGGQGGITKTQYF
13	TRBJ2-7	TRBD1	NA	TRBV28	TGTGCCAGCAAAAACACAGGGGGTTACGAGCAGTACTTC	CASKNTGGYEQYF
15	TRBJ1-4	NA	NA	TRBV4-3	TGCGCCAGCAGCCCCGGGCTTCTAGGTCGGGAAAAACTGTTTTTT	CASSPGLLGREKLFF
15	TRBJ2-3	NA	NA	TRBV7-9	TGTGCCAGCAGGTCGGGACGCTATAACACAGATACGCAGTATTTT	CASRSGRYNTDTQYF
14	TRBJ2-3	NA	NA	TRBV5-1	TGCGCCAGCAGCCCCGGGTCAATGGGGGGGCAGCAGTATTTT	CASSPGSMGGQQYF
15	TRBJ2-2	NA	NA	TRBV30	TGTGCCTGGCCGGGGGGGACAGGGAACACCGGGGAGCTGTTTTTT	CAWPGGTGNTGELFF